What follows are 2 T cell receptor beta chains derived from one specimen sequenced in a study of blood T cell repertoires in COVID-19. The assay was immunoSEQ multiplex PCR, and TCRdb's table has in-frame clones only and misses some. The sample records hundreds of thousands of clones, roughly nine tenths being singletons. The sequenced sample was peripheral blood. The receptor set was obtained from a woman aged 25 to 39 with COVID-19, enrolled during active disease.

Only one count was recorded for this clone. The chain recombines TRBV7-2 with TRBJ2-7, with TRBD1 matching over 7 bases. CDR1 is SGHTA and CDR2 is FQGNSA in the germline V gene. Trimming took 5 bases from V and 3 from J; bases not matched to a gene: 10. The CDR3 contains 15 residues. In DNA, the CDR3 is TGTGCCAGCAGCGACCGGACAGGAGGACTCTACGAGCAGTACTTC. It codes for CASSDRTGGLYEQYF.

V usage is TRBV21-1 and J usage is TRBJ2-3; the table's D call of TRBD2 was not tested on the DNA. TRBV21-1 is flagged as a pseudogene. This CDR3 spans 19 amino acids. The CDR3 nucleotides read TGTGCCAGCAGCACCTTTCCCCCGTACGGGTTCCCCCTCACAGATACGCAGTATTTT. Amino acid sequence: CASSTFPPYGFPLTDTQYF.